This entry describes one TCR beta chain. What this receptor recognizes is not known. No quality values exist for individual bases; no much larger clone is one base distant. The CDR3 covers 14 residues, taking in both the cysteine and the phenylalanine. The DNA shown is the 42-base CDR3, in frame from base 1. V drops 3 bases and J drops 4 bases, leaving 11 bases in between. The germline V gene specifies SGHTA as CDR1 and FQGNSA as CDR2. Healthy HIV-negative adults with no recently reported acute infections or vaccinations were included as donors. Every donor was a Caucasian adult residing in Nashville, Tennessee, USA. Magnetic negative selection was used to enrich CD4+ T cells, after which naive cells were positively selected on CD45RA and the negative fraction became the memory subset. After blood collection by leukapheresis, PBMCs were isolated using Ficoll-Histopaque density gradient centrifugation and then cryopreserved in the vapor phase of liquid nitrogen. Analytical flow cytometry was used to check the purity and quantity of each magnetically sorted T cell population. Genomic DNA was isolated from each sorted fraction and quantified by UV absorbance on a Nanodrop 2000c.

This specimen belongs to a study of shared clonotypes between healthy human individuals (dated by TCRdb to about 2020). Background for the entire study: A couple of women and a few men aged 18 to 49 years were included in the cohort. For each donor, three plates each were used for CD4 naive and CD4 memory, two plates were used for CD8 naive, and one plate was used for CD8 memory. Blood TCR repertoires of five healthy adults were deeply sequenced to estimate repertoire size and the extent of clonotype sharing between individuals. Different laboratories and diverse techniques were used to prepare libraries and sequence TCR repertoires, to increase sequencing depth and limit assay-specific biases. Between about 0.94 and 8.9 billion PBMCs per donor were obtained by leukapheresis.

Summary of the overall study and its limitations: Incomplete sequencing was indicated by rarefaction of sorted-subset datasets, despite the large sequencing depth. Sampling was restricted to blood, and TCR repertoires in tissue are likely to differ from TCR repertoires in blood. Larger estimated clonotype richness was generally found for naive subsets than for memory subsets. When four donors were compared, the shared fraction of clonotypes was 5% to 6.5% for naive CD4, roughly 3.4% for naive CD8, 2.3% for memory CD4, and 0.4% for memory CD8. Higher generation probabilities were observed for clonotypes shared by all four sorted-subset donors than for non-shared clonotypes. The small number of donors limited the genetic and exposure-history diversity represented. Pairwise subsampling indicated that sequencing depth was expected to affect the degree of clonotype sharing among donors.

Using the deep immunoSEQ assay, multiplex PCR amplified TCR CDR3 regions from genomic DNA. Extracted genomic DNA from each cell subset was spread evenly across all wells of several immunoSEQ 96-well plates, with each plate serving as a replicate. For sorted subsets, approximately 200 ng of genomic DNA, equivalent to around 29,000 T cell genomes, went into each replicate PCR. Purified libraries were quantified with a Qubit 3.0 fluorometer, sized on a Bioanalyzer 2100, and re-quantified with the KAPA Library Quantification kit. Every immunoSEQ 96-well plate was sequenced on a separate single-read 150-cycle Illumina NextSeq 550 flow cell. In the original analysis: Because the immunoSEQ output held only junctional sequences and lacked quality scores, the filtering could not match the filtering applied to full-length reads. Sequences were annotated with PyIR, a Python wrapper for IgBLAST v1.9, and V/J genes and CDR3 were assigned using IMGT germline references. Reads were removed for weak V/J assignments (E-value above 1e-6), missing CDR3, stop codons, out-of-frame junctions, or ambiguous translated residues. A V3J clonotype was defined by an identical inferred V gene, J gene, and CDR3 amino acid sequence. Percentage overlap between repertoires was computed as shared unique clonotypes divided by the size of the smaller repertoire. RTK rarefaction, the Chao1 estimator, and Recon v2.1 estimates of unobserved clonotypes were used to assess repertoire richness. For all TCRbeta clonotypes obtained by the gDNA method from a handful of donors, generation probabilities were computed with OLGA. Imported from immuneACCESS, the table was reduced by TCRdb to in-frame sequences with V and J called. These copies leave out some clones; in studies compared against another copy, an unresolved V gene accounts for under half, and the cause of the remainder is not known. For V, J and clone size, that table is used; D and trimming come from the DNA. The sample has about 1.5 million clones on record, 95% to 99% of them singletons. Around 0.47% of the sample is held by the ten biggest clonotypes.

The chain employs TRBV7-2 and TRBJ2-3, with a tentative D gene TRBD1 over 6 matching bases. The specimen sequenced was naive CD4+ T cells sorted from blood. The cell subset or site label, as the study defines it: CD45RA+ positively selected. This clonotype was sampled from a man aged 25 to 40 in good health. The CDR3 has the sequence CASSFGGAPDTQYF. The DNA sequence reads TGTGCCAGCAGCTTTGGGGGCGCCCCAGATACGCAGTATTTT. The entire variable domain, with the stretches around the CDR3 drawn from the reference TRBV7-2 and TRBJ2-3 proteins, is GAGVSQSPSNKVTEKGKDVELRCDPISGHTALYWYRQSLGQGLEFLIYFQGNSAPDKSGLPSDRFSAERTGGSVSTLTIQRTQQEDSAVYLCASSFGGAPDTQYFGPGTRLTVL.